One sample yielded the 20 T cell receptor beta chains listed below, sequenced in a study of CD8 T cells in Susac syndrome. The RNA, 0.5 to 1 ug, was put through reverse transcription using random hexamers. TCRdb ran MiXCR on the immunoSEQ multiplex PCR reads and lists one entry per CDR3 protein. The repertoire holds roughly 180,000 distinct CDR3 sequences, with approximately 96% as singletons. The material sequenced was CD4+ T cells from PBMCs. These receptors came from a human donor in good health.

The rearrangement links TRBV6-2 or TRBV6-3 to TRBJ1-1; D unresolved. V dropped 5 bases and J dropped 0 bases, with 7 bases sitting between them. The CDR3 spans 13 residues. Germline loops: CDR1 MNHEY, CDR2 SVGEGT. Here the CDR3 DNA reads TGTGCCAGCAGTAACGTATTGAACACTGAAGCTTTCTTT. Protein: CASSNVLNTEAFF.

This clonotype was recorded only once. CDR3 region: CASSLKGQFHEQYF. CDR3 nucleotide sequence: TGTGCCAGCAGTTTAAAGGGACAGTTCCACGAGCAGTACTTC. The chain couples TRBV12-3 or TRBV12-4 to TRBJ2-7; 7 nucleotides agree with TRBD1. The CDR3 is 14 amino acids. J lost 5 bases, V lost 2 bases, and 6 bases had no gene match.

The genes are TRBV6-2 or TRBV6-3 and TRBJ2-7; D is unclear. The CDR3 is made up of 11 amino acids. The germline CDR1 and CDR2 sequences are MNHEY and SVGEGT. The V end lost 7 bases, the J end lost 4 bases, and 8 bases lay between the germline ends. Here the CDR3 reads CASTLGYEQYF. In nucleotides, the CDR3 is TGTGCCAGCACACTTGGGTACGAGCAGTACTTC.

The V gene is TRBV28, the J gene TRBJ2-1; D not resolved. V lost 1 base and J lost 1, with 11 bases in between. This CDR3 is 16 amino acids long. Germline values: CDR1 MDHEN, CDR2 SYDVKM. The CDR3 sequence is CASSLLAPVSYNEQFF. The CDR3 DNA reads TGTGCCAGCAGTTTATTGGCCCCGGTTTCCTACAATGAGCAGTTCTTC.

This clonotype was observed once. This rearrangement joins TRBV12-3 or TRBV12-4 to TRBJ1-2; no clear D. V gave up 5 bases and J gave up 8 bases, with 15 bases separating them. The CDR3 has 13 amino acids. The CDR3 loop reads CASSPEWVEGYTF. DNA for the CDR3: TGTGCCAGCAGTCCGGAATGGGTGGAGGGCTACACCTTC.

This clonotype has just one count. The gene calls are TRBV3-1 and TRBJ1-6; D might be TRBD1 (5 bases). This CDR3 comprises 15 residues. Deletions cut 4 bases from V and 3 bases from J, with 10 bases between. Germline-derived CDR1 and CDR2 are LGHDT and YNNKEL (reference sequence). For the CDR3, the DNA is TGTGCCAGCAGCCGGGGGGGAGTCTATAATTCACCCCTCCACTTT. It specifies CASSRGGVYNSPLHF.

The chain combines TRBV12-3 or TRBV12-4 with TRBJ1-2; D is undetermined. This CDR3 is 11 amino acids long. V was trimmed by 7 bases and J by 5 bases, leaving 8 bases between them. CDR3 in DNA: TGTGCCAGCATCTTGCGATATGGCTACACCTTC. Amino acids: CASILRYGYTF.

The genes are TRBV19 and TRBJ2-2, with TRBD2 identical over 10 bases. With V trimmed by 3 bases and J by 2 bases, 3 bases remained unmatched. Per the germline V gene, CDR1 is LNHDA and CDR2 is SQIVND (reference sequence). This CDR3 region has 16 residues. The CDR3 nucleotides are TGTGCCAGTAGTATCGCTAGCGGGGGAAACACCGGGGAGCTGTTTTTT. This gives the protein CASSIASGGNTGELFF. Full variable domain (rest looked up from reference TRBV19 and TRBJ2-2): DGGITQSPKYLFRKEGQNVTLSCEQNLNHDAMYWYRQDPGQGLRLIYYSQIVNDFQKGDIAEGYSVSREKKESFPLTVTSAQKNPTAFYLCASSIASGGNTGELFFGEGSRLTVL.

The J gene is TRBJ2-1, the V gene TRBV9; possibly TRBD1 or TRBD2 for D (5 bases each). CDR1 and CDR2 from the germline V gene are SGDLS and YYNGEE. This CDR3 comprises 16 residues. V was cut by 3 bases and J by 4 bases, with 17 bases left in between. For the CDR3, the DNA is TGTGCCAGCAGCGGGAGACAGTCGGGGATTTACAATGAGCAGTTCTTC. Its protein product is CASSGRQSGIYNEQFF.

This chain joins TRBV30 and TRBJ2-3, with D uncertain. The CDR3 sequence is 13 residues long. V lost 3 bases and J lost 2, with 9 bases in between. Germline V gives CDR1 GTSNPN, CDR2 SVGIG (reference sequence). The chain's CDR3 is CAWSLSDTDTQYF. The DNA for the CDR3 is TGTGCCTGGAGCCTAAGCGACACAGATACGCAGTATTTT.

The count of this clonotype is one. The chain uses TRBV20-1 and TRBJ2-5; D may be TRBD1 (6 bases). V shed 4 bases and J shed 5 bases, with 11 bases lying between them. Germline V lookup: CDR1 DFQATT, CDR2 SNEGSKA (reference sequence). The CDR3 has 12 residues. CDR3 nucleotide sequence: TGCAGTGCTAACCCAAGGGGGGAGACCCAGTACTTC. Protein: CSANPRGETQYF.

The CDR3 here is CASSSHRGGNSPLHF. The CDR3, as DNA: TGTGCCAGCAGCTCCCACAGGGGTGGGAATTCACCCCTCCACTTT. The rearrangement uses TRBV5-6 and TRBJ1-6, with 7 bases identical to TRBD1. Losses at the gene ends were 3 bases for V and 7 bases for J; bases not matched to a gene: 7. The CDR3 loop spans 15 amino acids. Germline V gene lookup returns CDR1 SGHDT and CDR2 YYEEEE.

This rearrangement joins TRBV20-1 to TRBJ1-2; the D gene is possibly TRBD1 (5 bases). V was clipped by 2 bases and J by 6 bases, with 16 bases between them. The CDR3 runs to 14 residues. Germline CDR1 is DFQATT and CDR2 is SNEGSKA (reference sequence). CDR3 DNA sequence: TGCAGTGCTAGACCCACGGGGCAAACCGATGGCTACACCTTC. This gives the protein CSARPTGQTDGYTF.

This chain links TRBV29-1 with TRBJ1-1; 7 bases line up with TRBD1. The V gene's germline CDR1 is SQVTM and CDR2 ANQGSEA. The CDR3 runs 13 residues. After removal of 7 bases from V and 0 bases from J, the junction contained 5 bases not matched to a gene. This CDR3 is CSAEGQMNTEAFF. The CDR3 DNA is TGCAGCGCTGAGGGACAGATGAACACTGAAGCTTTCTTT.

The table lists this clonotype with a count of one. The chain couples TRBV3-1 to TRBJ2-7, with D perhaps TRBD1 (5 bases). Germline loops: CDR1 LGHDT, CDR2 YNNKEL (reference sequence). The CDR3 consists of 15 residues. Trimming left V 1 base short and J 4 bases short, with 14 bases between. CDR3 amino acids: CASSQAGAGSYEQYF. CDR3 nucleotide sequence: TGTGCCAGCAGCCAAGCTGGGGCAGGTTCGTACGAGCAGTACTTC.

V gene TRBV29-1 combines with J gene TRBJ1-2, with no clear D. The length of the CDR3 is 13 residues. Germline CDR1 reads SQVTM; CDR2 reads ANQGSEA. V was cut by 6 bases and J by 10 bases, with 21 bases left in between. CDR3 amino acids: CSVASTGGSDYTF. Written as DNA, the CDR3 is TGCAGCGTCGCCAGCACGGGAGGGAGCGACTACACCTTC.

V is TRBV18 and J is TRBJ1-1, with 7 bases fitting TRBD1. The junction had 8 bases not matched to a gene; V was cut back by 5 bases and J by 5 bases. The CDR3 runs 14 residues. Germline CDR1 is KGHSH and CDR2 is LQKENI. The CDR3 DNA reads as TGTGCCAGCTCATCCAACAGGGGAGAGACTGAAGCTTTCTTT. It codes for CASSSNRGETEAFF.

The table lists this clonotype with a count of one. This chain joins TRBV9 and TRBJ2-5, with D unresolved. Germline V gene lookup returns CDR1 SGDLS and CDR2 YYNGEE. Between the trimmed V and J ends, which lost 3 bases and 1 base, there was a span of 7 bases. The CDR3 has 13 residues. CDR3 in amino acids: CASSAEPQETQYF. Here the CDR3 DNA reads TGTGCCAGCAGCGCCGAGCCCCAAGAGACCCAGTACTTC.

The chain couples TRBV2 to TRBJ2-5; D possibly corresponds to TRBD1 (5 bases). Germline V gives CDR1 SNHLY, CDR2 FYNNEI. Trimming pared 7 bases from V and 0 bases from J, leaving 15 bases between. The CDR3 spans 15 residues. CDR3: CASTSKTAYQETQYF. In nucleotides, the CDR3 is TGTGCCAGCACATCAAAGACAGCCTACCAAGAGACCCAGTACTTC.

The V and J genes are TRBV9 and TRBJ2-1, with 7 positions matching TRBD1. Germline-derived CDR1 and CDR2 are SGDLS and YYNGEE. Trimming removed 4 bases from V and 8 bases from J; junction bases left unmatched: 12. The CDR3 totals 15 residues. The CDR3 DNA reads TGTGCCAGCAGCCCGAGGGGACAGCGCTTCGATGAGCAGTTCTTC. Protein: CASSPRGQRFDEQFF.